This TCR beta chain originates from a study of monozygotic twins with cystic fibrosis. Study-wide context: Library input was 2.5 to 3.5 micrograms of fragmented DNA, with roughly 15 PCR cycles.

CDR1 SNHLY and CDR2 FYNNEI come from the germline V gene. The CDR3 has 17 amino acids. After removal of 6 bases from V and 4 bases from J, the junction contained 8 bases not matched to a gene. General study findings and limits: Low clonality (median about 0.0095) suggested a mostly naive repertoire. No link emerged between shared CDR3 counts and age, concordance or severity.

The repertoire was sequenced with immunoSEQ multiplex PCR; TCRdb's copy has only in-frame clones and lacks some. The sample contains roughly 14,000 clones, 85% to 95% of which appear only once. Concerning this clone itself: Its antigen is not identified.

The TCR sequence derives from a girl aged 2 to 9 with cystic fibrosis. Material: blood. The chain carries TRBV2 and TRBJ2-2, with 13 bases that match TRBD2. DNA for the CDR3: TGTGCCAGCAGACCGACTAGCGGGAGGTTGATCACCGGGGAGCTGTTTTTT. It encodes CASRPTSGRLITGELFF. Using reference TRBV2 and TRBJ2-2 for the parts outside the CDR3, the full variable domain is EPEVTQTPSHQVTQMGQEVILRCVPISNHLYFYWYRQILGQKVEFLVSFYNNEISEKSEIFDDQFSVERPDGSNFTLKIRSTKLEDSAMYFCASRPTSGRLITGELFFGEGSRLTVL.